Sequencing of this T cell receptor (beta chain) was carried out in a study of T cell responses to AZD1222 COVID-19 vaccine. Concerning this clone itself: Its antigen is not known.

CDR1 and CDR2 from the germline V gene are SGHVS and FQNEAQ. The ends lost 5 bases at V and 2 bases at J; junction bases unmatched: 5. The CDR3 loop spans 14 amino acids. Study-wide findings and caveats: The number of AZD1222 recipients seropositive at baseline was only 6 or 7. Most donors were white British, females outnumbered males, and clonal diversity was possibly underestimated. Spike regions recognized by vaccine-associated CD4 TCRs spanned the protein, led by 160-218 and 743-854.

The study pooled second doses at about 4 or about 12 weeks. Measured with immunoSEQ multiplex PCR; TCRdb has only the in-frame clones, and not every one. The sample carries 90,000 to 150,000 clones, approximately 90% recorded once. This chain uses TRBV7-8 with TRBJ2-5; 7 nucleotides agree with TRBD1. The clonotype was recovered from an adult who received the AZD1222 COVID-19 vaccine. The sequences come from peripheral blood, collected 28 days after the second AZD1222 dose. The CDR3 nucleotides read TGTGCCAGCAGCCCCGACAGGGATCAAGAGACCCAGTACTTC. Translation: CASSPDRDQETQYF.